This T cell receptor beta chain stems from a study of radiation and T cells in renal cell carcinoma (TCRdb year 2020). Regarding the study in general: Samples were obtained from a clinical trial, in which 15 Gy stereotactic body radiation therapy was delivered to primary renal cell carcinomas and nephrectomy was performed 4 weeks later. In total, some 52 samples underwent TCR beta sequencing: 25 or so tumors plus 27 peripheral blood samples. In the approximately 53 samples combined, fewer than 5 million unique CDR3 nucleotide sequences were found, encoding some 2,500,000 unique CDR3 amino acid sequences. The paper as a whole reports these results and caveats: The single-armed trial design could not address effects of radiation dose or scheduling on the TCR repertoire. In blood, the top tumor clonotypes increased between baseline and 2 weeks post-radiation and then shrank by 4 weeks, which suggests that tumor-resident clones expanded only transiently. No pretreatment tumor biopsies were available, so the baseline intratumoral presence of clonotypes could not be determined. Dynamics of the blood repertoire were not tracked past 4 weeks after treatment.

For this clone: This receptor's antigen is unknown. No much larger clone exists at a distance of one base, and base qualities are not known.

The time point label for this specimen denotes: baseline pretreatment blood. According to the study, the label for this sample's treatment or condition signals: 15 Gy SBRT to primary tumor, nephrectomy 4 weeks later. To follow tumor-enriched clonotypes, peripheral blood was collected serially from radiation-treated patients at baseline and again at 2 weeks and 4 weeks after SBRT. All patients had renal cell carcinoma with clear cell pathology. Genomic DNA for TCR sequencing was prepared using the QIAamp DNA Blood Mini Kit (Qiagen). The analyses included just those samples that passed every quality control check. The immunoSEQ kit was used, according to the manufacturer's recommendations, to generate TCR beta libraries from genomic DNA. For library preparation, a first multiplex PCR was performed with proprietary primers, followed by a second PCR in which unique barcodes were added, and bead cleanups were performed after each round. A positive control reaction and a negative control reaction, both provided in the kit, were run with every batch of samples. The final libraries were assessed on an Agilent 4200 TapeStation D1000 ScreenTape, pooled by volume, and quantified by qPCR. An Illumina NextSeq500 fitted with a MidOutput 150-cycle cartridge performed the sequencing, running 156 Read1 cycles and 15 Index1 cycles with the kit's custom primers. The pooled library was loaded at approximately 0.96 pM, and approximately 19% PhiX control was spiked in. The original methods were these. Vendor-processed data were analyzed in R, with a clonotype defined as all T cells sharing the same CDR3 nucleotide sequence. For clone abundance analyses, frequencies were normalized to the 10,000 most abundant clones per sample. Public T cell clones, averaging fewer than five per sample, were removed before analysis. A difference in abundance of at least 32-fold between compartments was used to define tumor-enriched and baseline blood-enriched clonotypes. A beta-binomial differential abundance model was applied to find clonotypes that expanded or contracted between blood time points. Tumor-blood repertoire similarity was measured with the Baroni-Urbani and Buser coefficient, and groups were compared using two-tailed Wilcoxon tests in R. TCRdb mirrors the immuneACCESS table, restricted to in-frame sequences. Some clones are absent from its copies; in checked studies, under half trace to an unresolved V gene, and the reason for the others is unknown. V and J calls plus clone size are reproduced from that table; the DNA served to infer D and trimming. The sample data list around 94,000 clones, and less than 90% of these were observed just once. The ten largest clones take up about 7.9% of the sample.

This clonotype was sampled from a man aged 45-60 years with renal cell carcinoma. The sample was blood, taken from a patient whose treatment included radiotherapy and nephrectomy.

The DNA sequence is TGTGCCAGTAGCTTCGGGACTAGCGGGGGCCTTGAGCAGTTCTTC. It translates to CASSFGTSGGLEQFF. The chain links TRBV19 with TRBJ2-1; TRBD2 matches 14 bases in the middle. Spanning cysteine to phenylalanine, the CDR3 consists of 15 amino acids. Of the read, only the CDR3 DNA is kept; its 45 bases are in frame from base 1. From V the trimming removes 6 bases and from J it removes 9 bases, while the gene matches leave 7 bases of the junction unaccounted for. CDR1 LNHDA and CDR2 SQIVND were looked up in the germline V gene (reference sequence).